Below are 8 T cell receptor beta chains sequenced from a single sample in a study of graft-versus-host responses after intestinal transplantation. These receptors have no identified antigens. Profiled with immunoSEQ multiplex PCR; TCRdb holds only in-frame clones, not every one. The top ten hold roughly 0.83% of the sample, which has under 100,000 clones, roughly four fifths seen once. The sequences come from unstimulated CD4+ T cells sorted from spleen or lymph node cells, collected before intestinal transplant. The receptor source for this set is a human donor who received an intestinal transplant.

The chain carries TRBV9 and TRBJ2-5; 7 nucleotides align to TRBD1. After removal of 0 bases from V and 5 bases from J, the junction contained 7 bases not matched to a gene. Germline V gene data show CDR1 as SGDLS and CDR2 as YYNGEE. This CDR3 spans 15 amino acids. The chain's CDR3 is CASSVVGQAMETQYF. Written as DNA, the CDR3 is TGTGCCAGCAGCGTAGTTGGACAGGCGATGGAGACCCAGTACTTC. Looking up the rest from reference TRBV9 and TRBJ2-5 gives the full variable domain: DSGVTQTPKHLITATGQRVTLRCSPRSGDLSVYWYQQSLDQGLQFLIQYYNGEERAKGNILERFSAQQFPDLHSELNLSSLELGDSALYFCASSVVGQAMETQYFGPGTRLLVL.

There are a few counts of this clone. The V gene is TRBV5-1, the J gene TRBJ2-1; the match to TRBD2 covers 10 bases. From germline, CDR1 is SGHRS and CDR2 YFSETQ. The trim removed 4 bases at V and 7 bases at J, leaving 8 bases unmatched. The CDR3 spans 15 residues. The CDR3 reads CASSEAGGLWNEQFF. CDR3 sequence (DNA): TGCGCCAGCAGCGAAGCGGGGGGGCTTTGGAATGAGCAGTTCTTC.

This clone was seen a handful of times. The V gene is TRBV9, the J gene TRBJ2-1; D is uncertain. Trimming shortened V by 4 bases and J by 9 bases, and 14 bases separated the two germline ends. Germline CDR1 SGDLS, CDR2 YYNGEE. The CDR3 runs to 13 residues. As DNA, the CDR3 is TGTGCCAGCAGCCCCTCGTCTCCGGGTGAGCAGTTCTTC. It codes for CASSPSSPGEQFF.

V and J are TRBV5-4 and TRBJ2-1; 8 bases match TRBD2. Per germline, CDR1 SGHNT and CDR2 YYREEE (reference sequence). Unmatched junction bases numbered 4, after V lost 4 bases and J lost 1 base. This CDR3 has 15 amino acids. The CDR3 nucleotides read TGTGCCAGCAGCCGCAGCGGGAGTTCCTACAATGAGCAGTTCTTC. Amino acids: CASSRSGSSYNEQFF. Full variable domain (missing parts from reference TRBV5-4 and TRBJ2-1): ETGVTQSPTHLIKTRGQQVTLRCSSQSGHNTVSWYQQALGQGPQFIFQYYREEENGRGNFPPRFSGLQFPNYSSELNVNALELDDSALYLCASSRSGSSYNEQFFGPGTRLTVL.

This clone appeared a few times. J is TRBJ2-7 and V is TRBV6-1, with 8 bases aligning to TRBD1. The V segment lost 6 bases and the J segment 3 bases; nucleotides outside the gene matches: 7. The germline V gene has CDR1 MNHNS and CDR2 SASEGT. The CDR3 consists of 14 residues. This CDR3 is CASRNDRGRYEQYF. In DNA, the CDR3 is TGTGCCAGCAGGAACGACAGGGGCCGCTACGAGCAGTACTTC.

The chain carries TRBV7-8 and TRBJ2-7; TRBD2 is a possible D gene (6 bases). The germline V and J ends were trimmed by 6 bases and 3 bases, with 18 bases remaining between them. The CDR3 has 15 amino acids. Germline assignment: CDR1 SGHVS and CDR2 FQNEAQ. The CDR3 coding sequence is TGTGCCAGCAGGGAGGGGAGGAGTGGAAACTACGAGCAGTACTTC. Protein: CASREGRSGNYEQYF.

This chain links TRBV28 with TRBJ2-7; tentative D call: TRBD1 (6 bases). With 3 bases removed from V and 0 bases from J, the gap between germline ends came to 27 bases. Per germline, CDR1 MDHEN and CDR2 SYDVKM. CDR3 length: 20 amino acids. The CDR3 loop is CASSFPLTLSRGPTSYEQYF. As DNA, the CDR3 is TGTGCCAGCAGTTTCCCTCTCACGCTGAGCAGGGGCCCGACCTCCTACGAGCAGTACTTC.

This rearrangement joins TRBV27 to TRBJ2-3; TRBD2 agrees at 7 bases. The V gene's germline CDR1 is MNHEY and CDR2 SMNVEV (reference sequence). V lost 5 bases to trimming and J lost 3 bases; unmatched junction nucleotides: 11. The CDR3 spans 16 residues. CDR3 loop: CASSQWEGRRTDTQYF. Here the CDR3 DNA reads TGTGCCAGCAGTCAGTGGGAGGGACGGAGGACAGATACGCAGTATTTT.